Detailed here is one T cell receptor beta chain. Its antigen is not known. RNA transcripts were the template, and TCR beta CDR3 regions were amplified from them. Scientists carried out first-round RT-PCR using HTBI primers and then a second-round multiplex PCR. Each CDR3 protein is one row after TCRdb ran MiXCR on the multiplex PCR reads. The sample carries some 370,000 distinct CDR3 sequences, about a sixth recorded once. This CDR3 is built from 14 residues. V shed 4 bases, J shed 5 bases, and the junction held 7 bases outside the gene matches. Germline loops: CDR1 SGHRS, CDR2 YFSETQ. This record comes from a study of Graves' ophthalmopathy and Graves' hyperthyroidism. Study results and caveats: Among expanded thyroid clonotypes above 0.001 frequency, most also occurred in blood.

This chain joins TRBV5-1 and TRBJ2-7; 9 nucleotides agree with TRBD2. Sequencing used peripheral blood. The source is an adult woman with stable Graves' hyperthyroidism. CDR3 sequence: CASSVSGSAHEQYF. CDR3 in DNA: TGCGCCAGCAGCGTTAGCGGGAGTGCCCACGAGCAGTACTTC.